Included here is one TCR beta chain sequence, with context. These data come from a study of cytomegalovirus exposure and HLA in healthy donors. The primer mix had 60 Vbeta and 13 Jbeta primers. Repertoires were generated with immunoSEQ multiplex PCR, while TCRdb's copy carries only in-frame clones and drops some. The repertoire holds about 82,000 clones, with roughly 80% as singletons. Sequenced material: PBMCs. This TCR derives from a woman aged 45 to 65 in good health and CMV-seropositive.

CDR3 DNA: TGTGCCAGCAGCTTACCTAGCGGGGGCCCTAGCACAGATACGCAGTATTTT. Translated, it gives CASSLPSGGPSTDTQYF. The chain has TRBV13 and TRBJ2-3; 10 nucleotides align to TRBD2. V was clipped by 2 bases and J by 0 bases; unmatched bases: 5. This CDR3 spans 17 amino acids. The V gene's germline CDR1 is PRHDT and CDR2 FYEKMQ (reference sequence).